Listed below are T cell receptor beta chains from one sample, sequenced in a study of blood T cell repertoires in COVID-19. The data were produced by immunoSEQ multiplex PCR, yet TCRdb's version contains in-frame clones alone and is incomplete. This table has under 200,000 clones, roughly 80% appearing once. Source material: peripheral blood. The receptor set was obtained from a woman of 80 years or more with COVID-19, enrolled during active disease. Each CDR3 is given with its conserved first and last residue. Fields, in order: CDR3 protein, CDR3 DNA, clone size, J gene, V gene, CDR3 length, D gene. D genes are given only for firm matches. Rows give clone size only sometimes, using once, few, many, or a class for an expanded clone.

cdr3_aa: CSARQDYGYTF
cdr3_nt: TGCAGTGCTCGACAGGATTATGGCTACACCTTC
clone_size: NA
j_call: TRBJ1-2
v_call: TRBV20-1
cdr3_length: 11
d_call: NA

cdr3_aa: CASSFAGVNEKLFF
cdr3_nt: TGTGCCAGCAGTTTTGCAGGGGTTAATGAAAAACTGTTTTTT
clone_size: NA
j_call: TRBJ1-4
v_call: TRBV28
cdr3_length: 14
d_call: NA

cdr3_aa: CASSPGQGEGYTF
cdr3_nt: TGCGCCAGCAGCCCGGGACAGGGGGAGGGCTACACCTTC
clone_size: few
j_call: TRBJ1-2
v_call: TRBV5-1
cdr3_length: 13
d_call: TRBD1

cdr3_aa: CASSDILGTGGSGTGELFF
cdr3_nt: TGCGCCAGCAGTGATATTCTTGGGACAGGGGGCTCGGGCACCGGGGAGCTGTTTTTT
clone_size: NA
j_call: TRBJ2-2
v_call: TRBV10-2
cdr3_length: 19
d_call: TRBD1

cdr3_aa: CASKGQTTDTQYF
cdr3_nt: TGTGCCAGCAAGGGACAGACCACAGATACGCAGTATTTT
clone_size: NA
j_call: TRBJ2-3
v_call: TRBV9
cdr3_length: 13
d_call: TRBD1

cdr3_aa: CATSLTPNTEAFF
cdr3_nt: TGCGCCACCTCACTGACACCAAACACTGAAGCTTTCTTT
clone_size: NA
j_call: TRBJ1-1
v_call: TRBV5-1
cdr3_length: 13
d_call: NA

cdr3_aa: CASRDRGYTEAFF
cdr3_nt: TGTGCCAGCAGAGACAGGGGATATACTGAAGCTTTCTTT
clone_size: NA
j_call: TRBJ1-1
v_call: TRBV6-5
cdr3_length: 13
d_call: TRBD1

cdr3_aa: CATSPGGSSYNEQFF
cdr3_nt: TGTGCCACCAGCCCGGGGGGAAGCTCCTACAATGAGCAGTTCTTC
clone_size: NA
j_call: TRBJ2-1
v_call: TRBV24-1
cdr3_length: 15
d_call: TRBD2

cdr3_aa: CATRREFEAFF
cdr3_nt: TGTGCCACCAGGAGGGAATTTGAAGCTTTCTTT
clone_size: NA
j_call: TRBJ1-1
v_call: TRBV15
cdr3_length: 11
d_call: NA

cdr3_aa: CASSPGLAASTDTQYF
cdr3_nt: TGTGCCAGCAGCCCCGGACTAGCGGCTAGCACAGATACGCAGTATTTT
clone_size: NA
j_call: TRBJ2-3
v_call: TRBV5-4
cdr3_length: 16
d_call: TRBD2

cdr3_aa: CASSLGLGSSYNEQFF
cdr3_nt: TGTGCCAGCAGCTTAGGTCTCGGGAGCTCCTACAATGAGCAGTTCTTC
clone_size: few
j_call: TRBJ2-1
v_call: TRBV11-2
cdr3_length: 16
d_call: NA

cdr3_aa: CASSPLRGKEQFF
cdr3_nt: TGTGCCAGCAGCCCGCTCAGGGGTAAGGAGCAGTTCTTC
clone_size: once
j_call: TRBJ2-1
v_call: TRBV7-3
cdr3_length: 13
d_call: NA

cdr3_aa: CASSETGKYGYTF
cdr3_nt: TGTGCCAGTAGCGAAACGGGGAAATATGGCTACACCTTC
clone_size: NA
j_call: TRBJ1-2
v_call: TRBV19
cdr3_length: 13
d_call: NA

cdr3_aa: CASNSGGVSNNSPLHF
cdr3_nt: TGTGCCAGCAATTCCGGCGGGGTCAGTAACAATTCACCCCTCCACTTT
clone_size: NA
j_call: TRBJ1-6
v_call: TRBV2
cdr3_length: 16
d_call: NA

cdr3_aa: CASGGGLVRYTF
cdr3_nt: TGTGCCAGCGGCGGAGGGCTTGTGAGGTACACCTTC
clone_size: NA
j_call: TRBJ1-2
v_call: TRBV21-1
cdr3_length: 12
d_call: NA

cdr3_aa: CASSLFQAGNTIYF
cdr3_nt: TGTGCCAGCAGCTTATTCCAGGCTGGAAACACCATATATTTT
clone_size: NA
j_call: TRBJ1-3
v_call: TRBV11-2
cdr3_length: 14
d_call: NA

cdr3_aa: CAIKGSRGEEEQYF
cdr3_nt: TGTGCCATCAAAGGGAGCAGGGGGGAAGAGGAGCAGTACTTC
clone_size: NA
j_call: TRBJ2-7
v_call: TRBV10-3
cdr3_length: 14
d_call: NA

cdr3_aa: CASSSTMNTEAFF
cdr3_nt: TGTGCCAGCAGCTCTACCATGAACACTGAAGCTTTCTTT
clone_size: NA
j_call: TRBJ1-1
v_call: TRBV7-6
cdr3_length: 13
d_call: NA

cdr3_aa: CASSMTGSSYNEQFF
cdr3_nt: TGCGCCAGCAGCATGACAGGGAGCTCCTACAATGAGCAGTTCTTC
clone_size: once
j_call: TRBJ2-1
v_call: TRBV5-1
cdr3_length: 15
d_call: TRBD1

cdr3_aa: CASSSSGGVTETQYF
cdr3_nt: TGTGCCAGCAGCTCTTCGGGGGGTGTAACGGAGACCCAGTACTTC
clone_size: few
j_call: TRBJ2-5
v_call: TRBV5-4
cdr3_length: 15
d_call: TRBD2

cdr3_aa: CASSPLTGGYTF
cdr3_nt: TGTGCCAGCAGCCCACTGACTGGAGGCTACACCTTC
clone_size: NA
j_call: TRBJ1-2
v_call: TRBV28
cdr3_length: 12
d_call: NA

cdr3_aa: CAISSDRGDQPQHF
cdr3_nt: TGTGCCATCAGCTCGGACAGGGGGGATCAGCCCCAGCATTTT
clone_size: NA
j_call: TRBJ1-5
v_call: TRBV10-3
cdr3_length: 14
d_call: TRBD1

cdr3_aa: CASSVEAGTQYF
cdr3_nt: TGTGCCAGCAGCGTAGAAGCTGGGACCCAGTACTTC
clone_size: NA
j_call: TRBJ2-5
v_call: TRBV9
cdr3_length: 12
d_call: NA

cdr3_aa: CASSLSGRDTGELFF
cdr3_nt: TGTGCCAGCAGTTTATCGGGGAGGGACACCGGGGAGCTGTTTTTT
clone_size: NA
j_call: TRBJ2-2
v_call: TRBV27
cdr3_length: 15
d_call: TRBD2

cdr3_aa: CASSLTGSNQPQHF
cdr3_nt: TGTGCCAGCAGCTTGACGGGTAGCAATCAGCCCCAGCATTTT
clone_size: NA
j_call: TRBJ1-5
v_call: TRBV5-5
cdr3_length: 14
d_call: NA

cdr3_aa: CASSSPTSGRSNNEQFF
cdr3_nt: TGCGCCAGCAGCTCACCTACTAGCGGGAGGTCCAACAATGAGCAGTTCTTC
clone_size: NA
j_call: TRBJ2-1
v_call: TRBV5-1
cdr3_length: 17
d_call: TRBD2

cdr3_aa: CASSQELAGVEFF
cdr3_nt: TGTGCCAGCAGCCAAGAACTAGCGGGAGTAGAGTTCTTC
clone_size: NA
j_call: TRBJ2-1
v_call: TRBV3-1/TRBV3-2
cdr3_length: 13
d_call: TRBD2

cdr3_aa: CASSPRSEGYGYTF
cdr3_nt: TGTGCCAGCAGCCCACGCTCTGAGGGTTATGGCTACACCTTC
clone_size: NA
j_call: TRBJ1-2
v_call: TRBV7-2
cdr3_length: 14
d_call: NA

cdr3_aa: CASSPRQGSSTDTQYF
cdr3_nt: TGTGCCAGCAGTCCCCGACAGGGCTCAAGCACAGATACGCAGTATTTT
clone_size: NA
j_call: TRBJ2-3
v_call: TRBV6-2/TRBV6-3
cdr3_length: 16
d_call: TRBD1

cdr3_aa: CASSLSNYNEQFF
cdr3_nt: TGTGCCAGCAGCTTGAGTAACTACAATGAGCAGTTCTTC
clone_size: NA
j_call: TRBJ2-1
v_call: TRBV7-3
cdr3_length: 13
d_call: NA

cdr3_aa: CASSQDGGGIEAFF
cdr3_nt: TGTGCCAGCAGCCAAGACGGGGGAGGTATTGAAGCTTTCTTT
clone_size: NA
j_call: TRBJ1-1
v_call: TRBV3-1/TRBV3-2
cdr3_length: 14
d_call: NA

cdr3_aa: CASSLYGVDYGYTF
cdr3_nt: TGTGCCAGCAGCTTATACGGGGTTGACTATGGCTACACCTTC
clone_size: NA
j_call: TRBJ1-2
v_call: TRBV5-4
cdr3_length: 14
d_call: NA

cdr3_aa: CASTPTGVMNTEAFF
cdr3_nt: TGTGCCAGCACCCCGACAGGGGTGATGAACACTGAAGCTTTCTTT
clone_size: NA
j_call: TRBJ1-1
v_call: TRBV6-5
cdr3_length: 15
d_call: TRBD1

cdr3_aa: CASSEAGGNTGELFF
cdr3_nt: TGTGCCAGCAGTGAGGCTGGCGGGAACACCGGGGAGCTGTTTTTT
clone_size: few
j_call: TRBJ2-2
v_call: TRBV2
cdr3_length: 15
d_call: NA

cdr3_aa: CASRQGQGAYGYTF
cdr3_nt: TGTGCCAGTAGACAAGGACAGGGGGCGTATGGCTACACCTTC
clone_size: NA
j_call: TRBJ1-2
v_call: TRBV19
cdr3_length: 14
d_call: TRBD1

cdr3_aa: CASSLKGQGARTGELFF
cdr3_nt: TGTGCCAGCAGCTTAAAGGGACAGGGGGCGCGGACCGGGGAGCTGTTTTTT
clone_size: NA
j_call: TRBJ2-2
v_call: TRBV7-9
cdr3_length: 17
d_call: TRBD1

cdr3_aa: CASSQLADNEQFF
cdr3_nt: TGTGCCAGCTCACAACTAGCGGACAATGAGCAGTTCTTC
clone_size: once
j_call: TRBJ2-1
v_call: TRBV18
cdr3_length: 13
d_call: TRBD2

cdr3_aa: CASSQTMTGTDTQYF
cdr3_nt: TGTGCCAGCAGCCAAACAATGACAGGCACAGATACGCAGTATTTT
clone_size: NA
j_call: TRBJ2-3
v_call: TRBV3-1/TRBV3-2
cdr3_length: 15
d_call: NA

cdr3_aa: CASSSGQGNEKLFF
cdr3_nt: TGCGCCAGCAGCTCGGGACAGGGAAATGAAAAACTGTTTTTT
clone_size: once
j_call: TRBJ1-4
v_call: TRBV5-1
cdr3_length: 14
d_call: TRBD1

cdr3_aa: CSASLGLGNTIYF
cdr3_nt: TGCAGTGCTAGTCTGGGGCTCGGAAACACCATATATTTT
clone_size: NA
j_call: TRBJ1-3
v_call: TRBV20-1
cdr3_length: 13
d_call: NA

cdr3_aa: CASSSGFVELFF
cdr3_nt: TGTGCCAGCAGTTCCGGGTTCGTGGAGCTGTTTTTT
clone_size: NA
j_call: TRBJ2-2
v_call: TRBV12-3/TRBV12-4
cdr3_length: 12
d_call: NA

cdr3_aa: CASSLGQGRQEGTQYF
cdr3_nt: TGTGCCAGCAGCTTGGGACAGGGAAGGCAAGAGGGGACCCAGTACTTC
clone_size: NA
j_call: TRBJ2-5
v_call: TRBV5-4
cdr3_length: 16
d_call: TRBD1

cdr3_aa: CASRKRTDSTNEKLFF
cdr3_nt: TGTGCCAGTAGAAAAAGGACAGACTCAACTAATGAAAAACTGTTTTTT
clone_size: once
j_call: TRBJ1-4
v_call: TRBV19
cdr3_length: 16
d_call: NA

cdr3_aa: CASSGSLAGPPYEQYF
cdr3_nt: TGTGCCAGCAGTGGATCCCTAGCGGGGCCCCCCTACGAGCAGTACTTC
clone_size: NA
j_call: TRBJ2-7
v_call: TRBV25-1
cdr3_length: 16
d_call: TRBD2

cdr3_aa: CASSPSTGLYGYTF
cdr3_nt: TGTGCCAGCAGCCCATCAACAGGGTTGTATGGCTACACCTTC
clone_size: NA
j_call: TRBJ1-2
v_call: TRBV14
cdr3_length: 14
d_call: NA

cdr3_aa: CASSAGTQNYGYTF
cdr3_nt: TGCGCCAGCAGTGCCGGGACACAGAACTATGGCTACACCTTC
clone_size: NA
j_call: TRBJ1-2
v_call: TRBV5-1
cdr3_length: 14
d_call: NA

cdr3_aa: CASSPQGARGNEKLFF
cdr3_nt: TGTGCCAGCTCACCACAGGGGGCGCGCGGTAATGAAAAACTGTTTTTT
clone_size: NA
j_call: TRBJ1-4
v_call: TRBV18
cdr3_length: 16
d_call: TRBD1

cdr3_aa: CASRDGQGGYGYTF
cdr3_nt: TGTGCCAGTAGAGATGGACAGGGCGGTTATGGCTACACCTTC
clone_size: few
j_call: TRBJ1-2
v_call: TRBV19
cdr3_length: 14
d_call: TRBD1